The 30 T cell receptor beta chains below come from one sample, sequenced in a study of beta chain features in type 1 diabetes. Expressed TCRB transcripts got sequenced, as all isolated RNA was reverse transcribed. The repertoire was sequenced with immunoSEQ multiplex PCR; TCRdb's copy has only in-frame clones and lacks some. The sample includes roughly 41,000 clones, around 45% of them seen just once. Sequencing was performed on central memory CD4+ T cells from blood. The receptors were sampled from a woman younger than 35 in good health.

This clone has a handful of counts. The rearrangement joins TRBV4-3 to TRBJ2-2; TRBD1 aligns across 7 bases. The trim removed 1 base at V and 6 bases at J, leaving 5 bases unmatched. In germline, CDR1 is LGHNA, CDR2 YSLEER. CDR3 size: 15 residues. The CDR3 DNA follows: TGCGCCAGCAGCCAAGGCCAGGGGGTGGCCGGGGAGCTGTTTTTT. This translates into CASSQGQGVAGELFF.

The rearrangement joins TRBV5-1 to TRBJ2-7; TRBD1 might be the D (6 bases). The CDR3 totals 14 residues. Between the trimmed V and J ends, which lost 0 bases and 1 base, there was a span of 8 bases. Germline loops: CDR1 SGHRS, CDR2 YFSETQ. The CDR3 loop is CASSLEQGSYEQYF. CDR3 DNA sequence: TGCGCCAGCAGCTTGGAACAGGGTTCCTACGAGCAGTACTTC.

This clone was found a few times. The rearrangement links TRBV5-1 to TRBJ2-1; perhaps TRBD2 as D (6 bases). This CDR3 has 16 amino acids. CDR1 and CDR2 (germline): SGHRS, YFSETQ. V lost 4 bases, J lost 6 bases, and 20 bases lay in between. Here the CDR3 DNA reads TGCGCCAGCAGCCCGGGGACTTCCTTCTTGGCCAATGAGCAGTTCTTC. It specifies CASSPGTSFLANEQFF.

This sequence joins TRBV2 and TRBJ1-1, with TRBD1 as a possible D gene (5 bases). Trimming cost V 4 bases and J 2 bases, with 8 bases left between them. Germline V gene sequence: CDR1 SNHLY, CDR2 FYNNEI. The CDR3 is 13 residues long. CDR3 nucleotide sequence: TGTGCCAGCAGTGTGGACACCAACACTGAAGCTTTCTTT. Protein: CASSVDTNTEAFF.

This clone has more than one count but fewer than ten. The V call is TRBV5-1, the J call TRBJ1-3; 8 bases are shared with TRBD1. The germline CDR1 and CDR2 sequences are SGHRS and YFSETQ. Losses at the gene ends were 0 bases for V and 8 bases for J; bases not matched to a gene: 7. The CDR3 is made up of 15 amino acids. CDR3 coding DNA: TGCGCCAGCAGCTTGGAGGGACAGGCCCCTGACACCATATATTTT. Translated: CASSLEGQAPDTIYF.

In this sample, this clone turned up a few times. This chain joins TRBV4-1 and TRBJ1-2; possibly TRBD1 for D (5 bases). This CDR3 contains 13 residues. CDR1 and CDR2 (germline): MGHRA, YSYEKL. Trimming stripped 1 base from V and 9 bases from J, with 12 bases between. CDR3 residues: CASSQGRTTRYTF. CDR3 nucleotides: TGCGCCAGCAGCCAAGGCCGGACAACTCGCTACACCTTC.

J is TRBJ2-3 and V is TRBV5-1; 8 bases are a match to TRBD2. Trimming took 0 bases from V and 2 from J; bases not matched to a gene: 5. This CDR3 is 16 amino acids long. From germline, CDR1 is SGHRS and CDR2 YFSETQ. In DNA, the CDR3 is TGCGCCAGCAGCTTGGCTGGTAGCGGGATCACAGATACGCAGTATTTT. It translates to CASSLAGSGITDTQYF.

Here the CDR3 reads CASSDRGGQPQHF. The DNA of the CDR3 is TGTGCCAGCAGTGACAGGGGTGGTCAGCCCCAGCATTTT. The V and J genes are TRBV6-1 and TRBJ1-5; a weak D match, TRBD1 (6 bases). V was cut by 3 bases and J by 6 bases, with 9 bases left in between. CDR3 length equals 13 residues. Germline CDR1 reads MNHNS; CDR2 reads SASEGT.

The CDR3, as DNA: TGTGCCAGCAGTGCCGAAGGGGCCCTCACAGATACGCAGTATTTT. This sequence encodes CASSAEGALTDTQYF. J is TRBJ2-3 and V is TRBV6-1, with a possible D match to TRBD1 (5 bases). Per germline, CDR1 MNHNS and CDR2 SASEGT. Trimming cost V 4 bases and J 2 bases, with 13 bases left between them. The CDR3 is 15 amino acids.

V and J are TRBV5-1 and TRBJ2-5; D might be TRBD2 (5 bases). The end of the DNA aligns better with TRBJ2-7, so the J call may be wrong. CDR1 is SGHRS and CDR2 is YFSETQ in the germline V gene. The length of the CDR3 is 14 residues. CDR3 bases: TGCGCCAGCAGCTTGGGAGCGGCGGCCTACGAGCAGTACTTC. It translates to CASSLGAAAYEQYF.

The rearrangement links TRBV18 to TRBJ2-5; no clear D. V was pared by 8 bases and J by 0 bases, with 7 bases between. Germline CDR1 is KGHSH and CDR2 is LQKENI. This CDR3 is built from 12 residues. CDR3 sequence: CASQEYQETQYF. The CDR3 DNA reads TGTGCCAGCCAAGAGTACCAAGAGACCCAGTACTTC.

A single count supports this clone. The V and J genes are TRBV5-6 and TRBJ2-5; the match to TRBD2 covers 13 bases. This CDR3 has 16 residues. V trimming: 3 bases; J trimming: 5 bases; junction bases outside the gene matches: 7. Germline V gene sequence: CDR1 SGHDT, CDR2 YYEEEE. CDR3 sequence reads: CASSSTGLAGAETQYF. In nucleotides, the CDR3 is TGTGCCAGCAGCTCGACAGGACTAGCGGGGGCGGAGACCCAGTACTTC.

This clone was detected only once. The V call is TRBV30, the J call TRBJ2-5; D not resolved. The J call may be in error: the DNA end matches TRBJ2-7 better. Per germline, CDR1 GTSNPN and CDR2 SVGIG (reference sequence). This CDR3 region has 15 residues. The CDR3 bases are TGTGCCTGGAGTGTACGGGTTAGCTCCCGGGTCGAGCAGTACTTC. Its protein is CAWSVRVSSRVEQYF.

The table lists this clone with a few counts. This chain links TRBV7-9 with TRBJ2-7, with TRBD2 matching 7 bases. The CDR3 loop spans 15 amino acids. With V trimmed by 0 bases and J by 4 bases, 6 bases remained unmatched. The germline V gene encodes CDR1 SEHNR and CDR2 FQNEAQ (reference sequence). CDR3 DNA sequence: TGTGCCAGCAGCTTAGCTCGGGGGGAGATATACGAGCAGTACTTC. It encodes CASSLARGEIYEQYF.

A single count supports this clone. The rearrangement joins TRBV7-2 to TRBJ2-5; D not resolved. V gave up 5 bases and J gave up 5 bases, with 18 bases separating them. The CDR3 has 15 residues. In germline, CDR1 is SGHTA, CDR2 FQGNSA. CDR3 bases: TGTGCCAGCAGCCCCCCGGAAAGGTTCGGGGAGACCCAGTACTTC. Translating it yields CASSPPERFGETQYF.

The table lists this clone with many counts. The CDR3 here is CASSLGAHSEAFF. The DNA of the CDR3 is TGTGCCAGCAGCTTGGGGGCCCACTCCGAAGCTTTCTTT. This chain connects TRBV5-6 to TRBJ1-1, with D unresolved. V lost 0 bases to trimming and J lost 8 bases, with 11 bases between them. CDR1 is SGHDT and CDR2 is YYEEEE in the germline V gene. The CDR3 consists of 13 residues.

J is TRBJ1-1 and V is TRBV7-2; the D gene is possibly TRBD1 (5 bases). The germline CDR1 and CDR2 sequences are SGHTA and FQGNSA. The CDR3 consists of 13 residues. Trimming removed 3 bases from V and 11 bases from J, with 16 bases in between. CDR3 protein: CASSLGQGRDAFF. In DNA form, the CDR3 reads TGTGCCAGCAGCTTGGGTCAGGGAAGGGATGCTTTCTTT.

The chain combines TRBV9 with TRBJ2-2, with 8 bases identical to TRBD2. J gave up 2 bases and V 6 bases, and 6 bases lay outside the gene matches. The germline gives CDR1 SGDLS, CDR2 YYNGEE. The CDR3 length is 15 residues. The chain's CDR3 is CASTHGGVNTGELFF. In nucleotides, the CDR3 is TGTGCCAGCACCCACGGGGGGGTAAACACCGGGGAGCTGTTTTTT.

The chain combines TRBV28 with TRBJ2-3; TRBD2 aligns across 11 bases. The CDR3 loop spans 15 amino acids. Losses at the gene ends were 8 bases for V and 3 bases for J; bases not matched to a gene: 7. Germline V CDR1 and CDR2: MDHEN, SYDVKM. CDR3 residues: CASSFLAGGTDTQYF. The CDR3 nucleotides read TGTGCCAGCTCCTTCCTAGCGGGAGGAACAGATACGCAGTATTTT.

This clone was observed a few times. The chain combines TRBV13 with TRBJ2-1, with 11 bases identical to TRBD2. Germline V gene data show CDR1 as PRHDT and CDR2 as FYEKMQ (reference sequence). The CDR3 runs 19 residues. The trim removed 7 bases at V and 1 base at J, leaving 15 bases unmatched. As DNA, the CDR3 is TGTGCCAGCATTTCGAGAACTAGCGGGGGTAGGGTTTCCTACAATGAGCAGTTCTTC. Residues: CASISRTSGGRVSYNEQFF.

This clone was found a few times. The CDR3 sequence is CASSPGGKRGFPHEQFF. In DNA, the CDR3 is TGTGCCAGCAGCCCTGGCGGAAAGCGGGGGTTCCCCCATGAGCAGTTCTTC. V gene TRBV7-9 combines with J gene TRBJ2-1; 8 bases map to TRBD2. Germline-derived CDR1 and CDR2 are SEHNR and FQNEAQ (reference sequence). The ends lost 5 bases at V and 8 bases at J; junction bases unmatched: 17. CDR3 length: 17 amino acids.

As concerns this clone: Its ends do not fully match the called genes, so a read error is possible. This sequence joins TRBV10-2 and TRBJ2-5; tentative D call: TRBD2 (6 bases). CDR1 and CDR2 (germline): WSHSY, SAAADI. The CDR3 runs to 11 residues. The CDR3 region has the DNA TGCGCCAGCAGTGGGGGGGAAAGAGCCCACTTC. The encoded protein is CASSGGERAHF.

The chain carries TRBV19 and TRBJ1-2; 7 nucleotides align to TRBD1. The germline gives CDR1 LNHDA, CDR2 SQIVND (reference sequence). CDR3 length equals 15 residues. J was trimmed by 0 bases and V by 5 bases; bases with no gene match: 6. In DNA form, the CDR3 reads TGTGCCAGTAGTCTCTCCGGGACAGCTAACTATGGCTACACCTTC. Its protein is CASSLSGTANYGYTF.

This sequence joins TRBV6-1 and TRBJ2-1, with 7 bases identical to TRBD1. The germline gives CDR1 MNHNS, CDR2 SASEGT. This CDR3 is 14 amino acids long. Trimming cost V 4 bases and J 3 bases; bases outside gene matches: 3. The CDR3 loop is CASSGQGIYNEQFF. The CDR3 DNA follows: TGTGCCAGCAGTGGACAGGGAATCTACAATGAGCAGTTCTTC.

This clone was seen only a few times. The J gene is TRBJ2-2, the V gene TRBV23-1; possible D gene TRBD1, 6 bases. TRBV23-1 is designated an ORF whose function remains uncertain. The CDR3 is 14 residues long. Trimming removed 2 bases from V and 7 bases from J, with 11 bases in between. CDR3 coding DNA: TGCGCCAGCAGTCAAAGGGACACTAGCGGGGAGCTGTTTTTT. Amino acids: CASSQRDTSGELFF.

The V call is TRBV7-9, the J call TRBJ2-3; D may be TRBD2 (5 bases). Germline V gene lookup returns CDR1 SEHNR and CDR2 FQNEAQ (reference sequence). V dropped 1 base and J dropped 4 bases, with 12 bases sitting between them. The CDR3 spans 15 residues. CDR3 sequence reads: CASSLGSSWADTQYF. DNA of the CDR3: TGTGCCAGCAGCTTAGGGTCTAGCTGGGCAGATACGCAGTATTTT.

The chain recombines TRBV18 with TRBJ2-7; no clear D gene. V dropped 0 bases and J dropped 1 base, with 7 bases sitting between them. Per germline, CDR1 KGHSH and CDR2 LQKENI. The CDR3 is 14 residues long. CDR3 coding DNA: TGTGCCAGCTCACCACCGGCACCATCCTACGAGCAGTACTTC. This encodes CASSPPAPSYEQYF.

The V gene is TRBV6-5, the J gene TRBJ1-5; D possibly corresponds to TRBD1 (5 bases). The V gene's germline CDR1 is MNHEY and CDR2 SVGAGI. Trimming shortened V by 2 bases and J by 5 bases, and 10 bases separated the two germline ends. There are 14 residues in the CDR3. The CDR3 region is CASSYMEGYQPQHF. The CDR3 DNA reads TGTGCCAGCAGTTACATGGAGGGGTATCAGCCCCAGCATTTT.

The V and J genes are TRBV25-1 and TRBJ1-6; no firm D call. This CDR3 contains 14 residues. Trimming pared 3 bases from V and 10 bases from J, leaving 13 bases between. The germline gives CDR1 MGHDK, CDR2 SYGVNS. The CDR3 protein is CASSDSGRGSPLHF. CDR3 DNA: TGTGCCAGCAGTGATTCCGGGCGGGGATCACCCCTCCACTTT.

This clone occurred once. The chain uses TRBV11-2 and TRBJ1-5; the D gene is possibly TRBD1 (6 bases). The CDR3 is made up of 15 amino acids. Germline lookup yields CDR1 SGHAT and CDR2 FQNNGV. V lost 0 bases and J 5 bases, leaving 11 bases between the germline ends. In nucleotides, the CDR3 is TGTGCCAGCAGCTTAGACGGGGGGCTCGATCAGCCCCAGCATTTT. Translation gives CASSLDGGLDQPQHF.